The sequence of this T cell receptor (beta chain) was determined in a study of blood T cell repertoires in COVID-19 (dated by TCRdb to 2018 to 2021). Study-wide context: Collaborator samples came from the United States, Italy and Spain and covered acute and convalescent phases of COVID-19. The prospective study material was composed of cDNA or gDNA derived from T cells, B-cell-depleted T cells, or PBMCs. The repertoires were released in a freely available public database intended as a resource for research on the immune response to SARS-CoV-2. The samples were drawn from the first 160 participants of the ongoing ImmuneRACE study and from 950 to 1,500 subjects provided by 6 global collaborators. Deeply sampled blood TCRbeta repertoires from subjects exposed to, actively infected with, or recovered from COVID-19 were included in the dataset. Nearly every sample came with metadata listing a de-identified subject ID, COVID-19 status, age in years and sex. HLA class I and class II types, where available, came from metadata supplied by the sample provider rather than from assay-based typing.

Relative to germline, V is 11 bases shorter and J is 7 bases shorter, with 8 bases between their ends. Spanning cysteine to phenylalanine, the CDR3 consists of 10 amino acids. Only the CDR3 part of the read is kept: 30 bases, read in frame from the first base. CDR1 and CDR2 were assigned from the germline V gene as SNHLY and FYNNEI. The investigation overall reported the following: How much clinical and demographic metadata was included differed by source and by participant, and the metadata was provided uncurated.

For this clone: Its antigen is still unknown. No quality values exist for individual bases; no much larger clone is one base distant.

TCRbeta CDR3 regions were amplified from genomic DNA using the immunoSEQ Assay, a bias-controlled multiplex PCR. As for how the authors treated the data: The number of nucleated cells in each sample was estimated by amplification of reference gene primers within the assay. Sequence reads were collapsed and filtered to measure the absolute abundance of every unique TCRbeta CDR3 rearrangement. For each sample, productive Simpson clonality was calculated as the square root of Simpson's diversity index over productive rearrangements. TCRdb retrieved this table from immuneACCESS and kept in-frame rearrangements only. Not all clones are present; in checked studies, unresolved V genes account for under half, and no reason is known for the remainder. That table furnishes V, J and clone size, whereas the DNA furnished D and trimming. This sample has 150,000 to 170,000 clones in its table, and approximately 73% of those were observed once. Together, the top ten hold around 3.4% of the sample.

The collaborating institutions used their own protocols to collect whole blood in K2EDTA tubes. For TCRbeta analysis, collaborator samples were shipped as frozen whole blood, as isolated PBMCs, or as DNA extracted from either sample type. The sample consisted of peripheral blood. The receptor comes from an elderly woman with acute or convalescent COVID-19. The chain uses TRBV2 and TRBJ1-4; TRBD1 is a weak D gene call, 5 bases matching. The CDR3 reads CASRAEKLFF. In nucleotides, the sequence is TGTGCCTCCAGGGCTGAAAAACTGTTTTTT.